Below are 20 T cell receptor beta chains sequenced from a single sample in a study of glioma-infiltrating T cells after dendritic cell vaccination. Method: immunoSEQ multiplex PCR; TCRdb's copy keeps in-frame clones and lacks some. The sample consists of around 62,000 clones, more than 75% of them appearing once. Here the sequenced sample was blood, taken before dendritic cell vaccination. The origin of the receptors is a human donor with glioblastoma.

The gene calls are TRBV7-8 and TRBJ2-3, with 7 bases aligning to TRBD1. The CDR3 covers 14 residues. The trim removed 7 bases at V and 2 bases at J, leaving 6 bases unmatched. Germline loops: CDR1 SGHVS, CDR2 FQNEAQ. CDR3 protein: CASTAGTVTDTQYF. CDR3 sequence (DNA): TGTGCCAGCACCGCCGGGACAGTCACAGATACGCAGTATTTT. Variable domain in full (rest from reference TRBV7-8 and TRBJ2-3): GAGVSQSPRYKVAKRGQDVALRCDPISGHVSLFWYQQALGQGPEFLTYFQNEAQLDKSGLPSDRFFAERPEGSVSTLKIQRTQQEDSAVYLCASTAGTVTDTQYFGPGTRLTVL.

The genes are TRBV7-2 and TRBJ2-5; D uncertain. CDR3 length: 14 residues. V lost 5 bases and J 3 bases, leaving 13 bases between the germline ends. The germline CDR1 and CDR2 sequences are SGHTA and FQGNSA. CDR3 residues: CASSPLVTKETQYF. The DNA of the CDR3 is TGTGCCAGCAGCCCCCTCGTAACAAAAGAGACCCAGTACTTC.

The chain joins TRBV5-1 to TRBJ2-7; 7 bases are shared with TRBD1. This CDR3 is built from 14 residues. J gave up 5 bases and V 4 bases, and 9 bases lay outside the gene matches. CDR1 is SGHRS, CDR2 YFSETQ, per germline. The CDR3 DNA sequence: TGCGCCAGCAGCCACCAGGGGGAACTCCACGAGCAGTACTTC. As protein: CASSHQGELHEQYF.

J is TRBJ1-1 and V is TRBV5-6; D might be TRBD1 (5 bases). The CDR3 spans 14 residues. Trimming took 4 bases from V and 1 from J, leaving 11 bases between them. From germline, CDR1 is SGHDT and CDR2 YYEEEE. The CDR3 loop reads CASSVTGGNTEAFF. The CDR3 DNA follows: TGTGCCAGCAGCGTGACCGGGGGGAACACTGAAGCTTTCTTT.

The chain recombines TRBV20-1 with TRBJ2-3; D is unclear. From germline, CDR1 is DFQATT and CDR2 SNEGSKA (reference sequence). The CDR3 has 11 residues. V was clipped by 0 bases and J by 10 bases, with 8 bases between them. This CDR3 reads CSARDLVAQYF. CDR3 bases: TGCAGTGCTAGAGACCTAGTGGCGCAGTATTTT.

The chain has TRBV7-8 and TRBJ2-3, with a weak D call TRBD1 (6 bases). CDR1 and CDR2 (germline): SGHVS, FQNEAQ. The CDR3 covers 19 residues. V lost 1 base and J lost 3, with 23 bases in between. CDR3 nucleotides: TGTGCCAGCAGCTTAGTACAGGGACCAAGGGGACATGGGACAGATACGCAGTATTTT. Translating it yields CASSLVQGPRGHGTDTQYF.

In this sample, this clone turned up a few times. The V call is TRBV29-1, the J call TRBJ1-2; D gene ambiguous. Germline V gene sequence: CDR1 SQVTM, CDR2 ANQGSEA. Trimming took off 4 bases at V and 0 bases at J, with 6 bases between the two ends. The CDR3 length is 12 residues. The CDR3 DNA reads as TGCAGCGTTGTGCACACTAACTATGGCTACACCTTC. Encoded protein: CSVVHTNYGYTF.

This clone was detected once. This chain connects TRBV28 to TRBJ2-7; TRBD1 might be the D (6 bases). Germline V CDR1 and CDR2: MDHEN, SYDVKM. Trimming shortened V by 5 bases and J by 1 base, and 12 bases separated the two germline ends. CDR3 length: 14 residues. The chain's CDR3 is CASSLGTTSYEQYF. Here the CDR3 DNA reads TGTGCCAGCAGTCTCGGGACAACGTCCTACGAGCAGTACTTC.

The chain joins TRBV5-6 to TRBJ1-6, with a weak D call TRBD1 (6 bases). Germline CDR1 is SGHDT and CDR2 is YYEEEE. The V end was cut by 4 bases, the J end by 0 bases, with 17 bases between. There are 18 residues in the CDR3. The chain's CDR3 is CASSGEGGLSSYNSPLHF. CDR3 sequence (DNA): TGTGCCAGCAGCGGTGAAGGGGGTTTGAGCTCCTATAATTCACCCCTCCACTTT.

This clone showed up just once. CDR3 in amino acids: CASTRDWEHYGYTF. CDR3 nucleotides: TGTGCCAGTACGCGGGATTGGGAACACTATGGCTACACCTTC. This sequence joins TRBV19 and TRBJ1-2; D gene ambiguous. Trimming pared 7 bases from V and 3 bases from J, leaving 15 bases between. The CDR3 consists of 14 residues. Per germline, CDR1 LNHDA and CDR2 SQIVND (reference sequence).

This chain joins TRBV5-6 and TRBJ1-5; a weak D match, TRBD1 (5 bases). The length of the CDR3 is 14 residues. The V gene's germline CDR1 is SGHDT and CDR2 YYEEEE. V was cut by 2 bases and J by 4 bases, with 10 bases left in between. CDR3 nucleotides: TGTGCCAGCAGCTTAGGGGCAGGGAATCAGCCCCAGCATTTT. It encodes CASSLGAGNQPQHF. The variable domain in full, completed from reference TRBV5-6 and TRBJ1-5, reads DAGVTQSPTHLIKTRGQQVTLRCSPKSGHDTVSWYQQALGQGPQFIFQYYEEEERQRGNFPDRFSGHQFPNYSSELNVNALLLGDSALYLCASSLGAGNQPQHFGDGTRLSIL.

V is TRBV18 and J is TRBJ2-3, with 12 nucleotides matching TRBD2. Germline assignment: CDR1 KGHSH and CDR2 LQKENI. The CDR3 sequence is 16 residues long. V was pared by 6 bases and J by 3 bases, with 7 bases of the junction left unmatched. The CDR3 DNA reads TGTGCCAGCTCTCGATTCACTAGCGGGGGGACAGATACGCAGTATTTT. It encodes CASSRFTSGGTDTQYF.

This clone was seen a single time. The rearrangement links TRBV7-8 to TRBJ2-5; 11 positions match TRBD2. The length of the CDR3 is 15 residues. The junction had 3 bases not matched to a gene; V was cut back by 1 base and J by 5 bases. CDR1 SGHVS and CDR2 FQNEAQ come from the germline V gene. CDR3 nucleotides: TGTGCCAGCAGCTTAGTAGCGGGGGGGCCGGAGACCCAGTACTTC. Residues: CASSLVAGGPETQYF.

The rearrangement joins TRBV7-9 to TRBJ2-7, with 8 bases aligning to TRBD1. V gave up 5 bases and J gave up 6 bases; unmatched junction bases: 9. The CDR3 spans 14 residues. Germline V CDR1 and CDR2: SEHNR, FQNEAQ (reference sequence). For the CDR3, the DNA is TGTGCCAGCAGCAACGGACAGGGCCCCGCCGAGCAGTACTTC. Translating gives CASSNGQGPAEQYF. Full variable domain (missing parts from reference TRBV7-9 and TRBJ2-7): DTGVSQNPRHKITKRGQNVTFRCDPISEHNRLYWYRQTLGQGPEFLTYFQNEAQLEKSRLLSDRFSAERPKGSFSTLEIQRTEQGDSAMYLCASSNGQGPAEQYFGPGTRLTVT.

This chain connects TRBV5-6 to TRBJ2-3; tentatively, D is TRBD2 (6 bases). Trimming removed 4 bases at V and 6 bases at J, with 9 bases between. The germline CDR1 and CDR2 sequences are SGHDT and YYEEEE. The CDR3 loop spans 12 amino acids. CDR3 coding DNA: TGTGCCAGCAGCAAGGGACTGGATACGCAGTATTTT. It codes for CASSKGLDTQYF. Supplemented by reference TRBV5-6 and TRBJ2-3, the full variable domain reads DAGVTQSPTHLIKTRGQQVTLRCSPKSGHDTVSWYQQALGQGPQFIFQYYEEEERQRGNFPDRFSGHQFPNYSSELNVNALLLGDSALYLCASSKGLDTQYFGPGTRLTVL.

The chain employs TRBV7-6 and TRBJ1-2; a weak D match, TRBD1 (6 bases). The CDR3 has 14 amino acids. V lost 2 bases to trimming and J lost 7 bases, with 14 bases between them. Germline CDR1 and CDR2: SGHVS and FNYEAQ. The CDR3 reads CASSLNREKSGYTF. In DNA, the CDR3 is TGTGCCAGCAGCTTAAACAGGGAAAAGAGTGGCTACACCTTC.

The chain uses TRBV9 and TRBJ2-7; 9 nucleotides align to TRBD2. The ends lost 0 bases at V and 7 bases at J; junction bases unmatched: 8. The CDR3 has 15 residues. Germline CDR1 reads SGDLS; CDR2 reads YYNGEE. CDR3 residues: CASSVDSSGGREQYF. The CDR3 region has the DNA TGTGCCAGCAGCGTAGATTCCAGCGGGGGGAGGGAGCAGTACTTC.

This chain uses TRBV7-9 with TRBJ2-5, with D tentatively TRBD1 (6 bases). The germline V gene encodes CDR1 SEHNR and CDR2 FQNEAQ (reference sequence). CDR3 length: 13 residues. CDR3 residues: CASGTPQGKTQYF. CDR3 in DNA: TGTGCATCGGGGACACCCCAAGGGAAGACCCAGTACTTC.

V usage is TRBV11-3 and J usage is TRBJ1-1, with unresolved D. The V gene lost 5 bases and the J gene lost 4 bases, with 11 bases spanning the gap. Germline V gives CDR1 SGHNT, CDR2 YENEEA. The CDR3 sequence is 13 residues long. For the CDR3, the DNA is TGTGCCAGCAGCGCGGGTGGCGGCACTGAAGCTTTCTTT. Its translation: CASSAGGGTEAFF.

This chain connects TRBV19 to TRBJ2-7, with 7 bases matching TRBD1. Trimming took 3 bases from V and 6 from J; bases not matched to a gene: 8. This CDR3 region has 14 residues. Germline V lookup: CDR1 LNHDA, CDR2 SQIVND (reference sequence). DNA of the CDR3: TGTGCCAGTAGTATCTCTCTCACAGGGGTCGAGCAGTACTTC. Residues: CASSISLTGVEQYF.